The clone carrying this TCR beta chain has at least ten counts. Antigen specificity is unknown. CDR1 is SQVTM and CDR2 is ANQGSEA in the germline V gene. CDR3 length equals 14 residues. The sample belongs to a study of CD8 T cells in ankylosing spondylitis. Whole-study results and caveats: For ankylosing spondylitis blood, a TCR beta motif of about eight highly homologous variants appeared characteristic.

MiXCR, run by TCRdb on the 5' RACE reads, gives a single entry per CDR3 protein. Altogether 700,000 to 1,000,000 distinct CDR3 sequences are present, approximately 12% being singletons, with the ten largest covering approximately 0.5%. The receptor's source is a male donor with ankylosing spondylitis. This chain joins TRBV29-1 and TRBJ2-1; either TRBD1 or TRBD2 may supply D (6 bases each). The sequencing sample was made of blood, either unsorted or a sorted T cell fraction (not recorded which). CDR3 DNA: TGCACCGTAGGGGGAGGCTATTTTTATAATGAGCAGTTCTTC. Its translation: CTVGGGYFYNEQFF.